This T cell receptor (beta chain) was obtained from a study of blood T cell repertoires in COVID-19. For the study at large: Donors in the United States, Italy and Spain gave samples during acute or convalescent COVID-19.

V shed 2 bases and J 6 bases; nucleotides not matched to a gene: 9. Germline CDR1 reads SGHAT; CDR2 reads FQDESV (reference sequence). The CDR3 contains 15 residues. In the source study's methods: The authors estimated nucleated cell counts from reference gene primer amplification. Libraries were prepared by immunoSEQ multiplex PCR; TCRdb keeps only in-frame clonotypes and omits some of them. The D gene and trimming were derived from the DNA, and the V and J assignments and clone size from that table. Of 130,000 to 150,000 clones detected, around 83% appear once; the ten largest clones hold less than 3.5%.

Sequencing used peripheral blood. The gene calls are TRBV11-1 and TRBJ1-1, with 7 positions matching TRBD1. The receptor was derived from a human donor with acute or convalescent COVID-19. The donor label of this sample is uncertain. CDR3 loop: CASSLRRGRISEAFF. The DNA of the CDR3 is TGTGCCAGCAGCTTAAGGAGGGGGCGTATCTCTGAAGCTTTCTTT.